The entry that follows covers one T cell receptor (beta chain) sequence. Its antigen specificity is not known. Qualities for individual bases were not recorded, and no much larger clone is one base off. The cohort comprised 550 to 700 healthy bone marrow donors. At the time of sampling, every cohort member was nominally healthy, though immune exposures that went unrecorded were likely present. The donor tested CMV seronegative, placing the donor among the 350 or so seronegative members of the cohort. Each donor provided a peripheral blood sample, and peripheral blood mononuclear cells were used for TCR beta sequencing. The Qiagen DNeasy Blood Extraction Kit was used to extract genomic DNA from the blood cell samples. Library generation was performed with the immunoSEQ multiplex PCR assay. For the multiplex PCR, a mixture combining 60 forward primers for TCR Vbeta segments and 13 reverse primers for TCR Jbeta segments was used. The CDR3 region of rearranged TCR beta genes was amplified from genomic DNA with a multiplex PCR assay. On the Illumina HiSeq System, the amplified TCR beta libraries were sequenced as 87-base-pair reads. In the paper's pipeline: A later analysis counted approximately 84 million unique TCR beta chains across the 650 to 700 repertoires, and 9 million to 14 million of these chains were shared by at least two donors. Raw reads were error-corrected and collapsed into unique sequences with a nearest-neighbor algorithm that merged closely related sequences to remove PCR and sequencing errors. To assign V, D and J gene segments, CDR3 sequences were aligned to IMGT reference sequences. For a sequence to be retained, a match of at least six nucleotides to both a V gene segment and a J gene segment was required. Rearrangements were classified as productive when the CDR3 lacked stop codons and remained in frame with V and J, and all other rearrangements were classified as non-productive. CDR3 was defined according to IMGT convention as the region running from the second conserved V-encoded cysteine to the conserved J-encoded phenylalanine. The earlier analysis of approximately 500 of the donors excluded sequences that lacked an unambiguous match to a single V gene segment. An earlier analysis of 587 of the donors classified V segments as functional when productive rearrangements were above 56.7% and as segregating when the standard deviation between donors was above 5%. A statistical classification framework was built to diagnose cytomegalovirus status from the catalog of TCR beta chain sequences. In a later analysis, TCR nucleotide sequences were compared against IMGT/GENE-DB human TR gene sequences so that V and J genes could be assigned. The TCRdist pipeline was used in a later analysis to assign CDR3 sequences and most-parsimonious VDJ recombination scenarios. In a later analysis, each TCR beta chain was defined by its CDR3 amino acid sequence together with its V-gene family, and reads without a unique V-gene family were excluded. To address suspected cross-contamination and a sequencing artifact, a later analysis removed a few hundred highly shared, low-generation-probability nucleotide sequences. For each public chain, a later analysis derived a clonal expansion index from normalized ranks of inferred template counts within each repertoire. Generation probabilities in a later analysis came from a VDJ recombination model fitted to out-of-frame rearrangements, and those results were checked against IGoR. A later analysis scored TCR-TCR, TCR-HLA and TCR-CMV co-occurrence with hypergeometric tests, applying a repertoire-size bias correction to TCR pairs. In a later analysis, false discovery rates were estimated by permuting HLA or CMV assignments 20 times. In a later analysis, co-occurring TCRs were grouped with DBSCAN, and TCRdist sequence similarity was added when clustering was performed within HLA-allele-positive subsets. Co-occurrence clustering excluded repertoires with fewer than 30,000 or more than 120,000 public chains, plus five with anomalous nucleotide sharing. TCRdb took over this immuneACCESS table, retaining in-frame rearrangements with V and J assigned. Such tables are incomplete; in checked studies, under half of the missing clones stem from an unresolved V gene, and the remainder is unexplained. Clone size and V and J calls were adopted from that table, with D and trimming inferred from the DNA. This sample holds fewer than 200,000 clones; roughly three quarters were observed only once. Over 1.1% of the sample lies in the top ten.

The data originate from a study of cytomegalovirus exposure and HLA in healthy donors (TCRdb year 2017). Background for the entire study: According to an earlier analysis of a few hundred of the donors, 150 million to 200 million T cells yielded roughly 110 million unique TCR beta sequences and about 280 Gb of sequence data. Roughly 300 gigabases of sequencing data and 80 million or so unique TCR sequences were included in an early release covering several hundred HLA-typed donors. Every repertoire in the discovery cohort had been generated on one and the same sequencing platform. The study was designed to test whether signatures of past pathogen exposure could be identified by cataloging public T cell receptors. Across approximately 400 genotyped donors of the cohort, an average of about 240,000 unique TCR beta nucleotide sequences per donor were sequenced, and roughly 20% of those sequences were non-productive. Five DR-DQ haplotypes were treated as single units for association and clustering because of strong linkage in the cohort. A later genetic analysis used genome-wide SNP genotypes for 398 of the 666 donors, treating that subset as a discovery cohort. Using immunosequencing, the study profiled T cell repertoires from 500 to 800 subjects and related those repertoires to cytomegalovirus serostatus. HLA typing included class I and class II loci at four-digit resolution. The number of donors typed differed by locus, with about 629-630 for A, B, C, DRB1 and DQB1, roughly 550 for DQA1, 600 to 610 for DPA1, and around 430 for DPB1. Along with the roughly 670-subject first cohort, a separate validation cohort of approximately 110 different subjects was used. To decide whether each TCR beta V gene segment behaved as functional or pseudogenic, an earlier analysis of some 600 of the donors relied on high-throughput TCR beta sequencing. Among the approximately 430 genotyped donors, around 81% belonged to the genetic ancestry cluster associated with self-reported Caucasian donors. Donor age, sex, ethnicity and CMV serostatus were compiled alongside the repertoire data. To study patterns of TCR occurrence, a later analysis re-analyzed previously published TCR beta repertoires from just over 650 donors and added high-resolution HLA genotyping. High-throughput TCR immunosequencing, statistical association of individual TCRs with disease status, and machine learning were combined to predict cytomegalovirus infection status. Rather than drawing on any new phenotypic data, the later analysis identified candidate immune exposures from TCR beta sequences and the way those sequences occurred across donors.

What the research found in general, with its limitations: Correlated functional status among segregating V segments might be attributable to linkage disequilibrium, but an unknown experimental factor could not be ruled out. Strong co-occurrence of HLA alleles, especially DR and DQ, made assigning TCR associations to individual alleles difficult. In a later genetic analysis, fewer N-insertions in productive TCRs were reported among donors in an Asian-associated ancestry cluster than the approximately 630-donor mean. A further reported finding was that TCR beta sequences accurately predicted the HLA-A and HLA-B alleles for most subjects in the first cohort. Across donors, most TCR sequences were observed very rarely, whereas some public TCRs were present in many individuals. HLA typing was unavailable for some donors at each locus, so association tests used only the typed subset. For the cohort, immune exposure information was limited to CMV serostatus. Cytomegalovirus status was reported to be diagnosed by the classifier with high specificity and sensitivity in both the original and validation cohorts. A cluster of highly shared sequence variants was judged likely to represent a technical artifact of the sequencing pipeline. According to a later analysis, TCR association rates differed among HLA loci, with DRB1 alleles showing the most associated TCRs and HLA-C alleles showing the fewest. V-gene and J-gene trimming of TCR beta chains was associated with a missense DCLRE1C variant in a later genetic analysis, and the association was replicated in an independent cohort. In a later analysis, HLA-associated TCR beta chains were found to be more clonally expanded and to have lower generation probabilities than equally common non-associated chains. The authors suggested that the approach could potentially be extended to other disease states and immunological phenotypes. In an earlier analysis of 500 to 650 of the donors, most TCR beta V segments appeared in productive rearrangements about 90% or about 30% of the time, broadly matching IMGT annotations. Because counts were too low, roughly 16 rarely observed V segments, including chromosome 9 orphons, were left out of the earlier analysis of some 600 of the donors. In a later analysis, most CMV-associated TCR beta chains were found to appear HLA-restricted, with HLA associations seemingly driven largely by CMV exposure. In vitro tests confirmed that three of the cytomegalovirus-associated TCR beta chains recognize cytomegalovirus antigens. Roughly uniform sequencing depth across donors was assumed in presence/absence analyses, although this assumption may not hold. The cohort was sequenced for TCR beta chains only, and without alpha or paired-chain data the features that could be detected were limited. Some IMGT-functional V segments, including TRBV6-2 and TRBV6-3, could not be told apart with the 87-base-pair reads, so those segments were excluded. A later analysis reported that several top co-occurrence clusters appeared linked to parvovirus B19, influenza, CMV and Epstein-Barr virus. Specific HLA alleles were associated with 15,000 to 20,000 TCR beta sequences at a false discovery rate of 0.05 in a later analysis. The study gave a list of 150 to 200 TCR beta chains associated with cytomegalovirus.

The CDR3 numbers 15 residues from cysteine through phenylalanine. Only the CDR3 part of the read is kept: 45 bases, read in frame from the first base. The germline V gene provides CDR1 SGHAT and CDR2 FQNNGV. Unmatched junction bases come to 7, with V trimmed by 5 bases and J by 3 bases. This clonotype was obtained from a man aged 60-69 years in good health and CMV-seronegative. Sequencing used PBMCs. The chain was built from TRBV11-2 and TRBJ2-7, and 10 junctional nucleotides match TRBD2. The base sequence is TGTGCCAGCAGCACAACAGCGGGGGGGCACTACGAGCAGTACTTC. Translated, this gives CASSTTAGGHYEQYF.